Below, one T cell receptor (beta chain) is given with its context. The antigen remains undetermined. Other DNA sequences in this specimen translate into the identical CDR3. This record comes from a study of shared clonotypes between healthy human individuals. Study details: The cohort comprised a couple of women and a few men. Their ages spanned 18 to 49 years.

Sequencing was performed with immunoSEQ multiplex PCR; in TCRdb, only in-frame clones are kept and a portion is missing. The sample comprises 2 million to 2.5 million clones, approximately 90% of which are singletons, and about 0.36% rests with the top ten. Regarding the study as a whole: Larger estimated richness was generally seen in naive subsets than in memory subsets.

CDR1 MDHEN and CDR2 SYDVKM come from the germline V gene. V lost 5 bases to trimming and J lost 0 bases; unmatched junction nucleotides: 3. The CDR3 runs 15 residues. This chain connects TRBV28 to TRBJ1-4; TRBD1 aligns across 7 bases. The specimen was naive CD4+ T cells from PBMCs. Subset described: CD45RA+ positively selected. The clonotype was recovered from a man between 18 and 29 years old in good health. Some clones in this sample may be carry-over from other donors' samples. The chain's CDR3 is CASSTTGATNEKLFF. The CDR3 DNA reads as TGTGCCAGCAGTACCACAGGGGCAACTAATGAAAAACTGTTTTTT. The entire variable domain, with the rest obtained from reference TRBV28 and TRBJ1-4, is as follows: DVKVTQSSRYLVKRTGEKVFLECVQDMDHENMFWYRQDPGLGLRLIYFSYDVKMKEKGDIPEGYSVSREKKERFSLILESASTNQTSMYLCASSTTGATNEKLFFGSGTQLSVL.